This is a list of T cell receptor beta chains from one sample in a study of shared clonotypes between healthy human individuals. Clones were read by immunoSEQ multiplex PCR, and TCRdb kept only the in-frame ones, dropping some. The sample records about 2.1 million clones, more than 85% being singletons. The sample comprised naive CD8+ T cells from PBMCs. The source of these receptors is a man younger than 35 in good health. Some clones in this sample may be carry-over from other donors' samples. Both conserved end residues are part of each CDR3. Each record gives: J gene, clone size, D gene, V gene, CDR3 protein, CDR3 DNA. The D gene is left open where the match is weak. Rows may omit the clone size; those that give it use once, few, many or a size class.

TRBJ2-3	once	-	TRBV12-5	CASGLADGGRDTQYF	TGTGCTAGTGGTTTGGCAGACGGAGGTCGGGATACGCAGTATTTT
TRBJ2-7	-	TRBD2	TRBV7-9	CASSLLAGTEQYF	TGTGCCAGCAGCTTACTAGCGGGAACTGAGCAGTACTTC
TRBJ1-1	-	-	TRBV25-1	CASSELKNTEAFF	TGTGCCAGCAGTGAATTGAAGAACACTGAAGCTTTCTTT
TRBJ2-7	-	-	TRBV21-1	CATVYEQYF	TGTGCCACCGTTTACGAGCAGTACTTC
TRBJ1-2	-	-	TRBV6-5	CASSYLSAASIYGYTF	TGTGCCAGCAGTTACCTCTCCGCTGCTTCTATCTATGGCTACACCTTC
TRBJ2-3	-	-	TRBV28	CASSLWPSISTDTQYF	TGTGCCAGCAGTTTGTGGCCAAGTATTAGCACAGATACGCAGTATTTT
TRBJ2-7	-	TRBD2	TRBV27	CASSPRGLAGAYEQYF	TGTGCCAGCAGTCCGAGGGGACTAGCGGGAGCCTACGAGCAGTACTTC
TRBJ1-2	-	-	TRBV6-6	CASSIQGYGYTF	TGTGCCAGCAGTATACAGGGTTATGGCTACACCTTC
TRBJ1-1	-	-	TRBV19	CASSISGGLVTEAFF	TGTGCCAGTAGTATATCTGGGGGTTTGGTCACTGAAGCTTTCTTT
TRBJ2-2	-	-	TRBV7-3	CASSFTTGSWTGELFF	TGTGCCAGCAGCTTCACGACAGGAAGTTGGACCGGGGAGCTGTTTTTT
TRBJ2-7	-	TRBD2	TRBV9	CASSVGVAGPYEQYF	TGTGCCAGCAGCGTAGGGGTAGCGGGTCCCTACGAGCAGTACTTC
TRBJ1-5	-	-	TRBV5-1	CASSPFARDSNQPQHF	TGCGCCAGCAGCCCCTTTGCCAGAGATAGCAATCAGCCCCAGCATTTT
TRBJ2-7	few	-	TRBV6-1	CASSDGRGYEQYF	TGTGCCAGCAGTGATGGCAGGGGCTACGAGCAGTACTTC
TRBJ1-2	-	-	TRBV9	CASSVGLGSIPHYGYTF	TGTGCCAGCAGCGTAGGACTCGGTTCGATCCCCCACTATGGCTACACCTTC
TRBJ2-1	-	TRBD2	TRBV9	CASSPVPGASGRRNEQFF	TGTGCCAGCAGCCCCGTCCCTGGGGCTAGCGGGAGGCGCAATGAGCAGTTCTTC
TRBJ2-7	-	TRBD2	TRBV11-2	CASSLDPTSGYEQYF	TGTGCCAGCAGCTTAGACCCGACTAGCGGCTACGAGCAGTACTTC
TRBJ2-7	-	TRBD1	TRBV29-1	CSVRTGADEQYF	TGCAGCGTTAGGACAGGGGCGGACGAGCAGTACTTC
TRBJ2-7	-	TRBD1	TRBV15	CATSRGTGSYEQYF	TGTGCCACCAGCAGGGGGACAGGGTCCTACGAGCAGTACTTC
TRBJ2-1	-	TRBD2	TRBV7-9	CASSPLAGGDNEQFF	TGTGCCAGTAGCCCCCTAGCGGGGGGGGACAATGAGCAGTTCTTC
TRBJ2-3	-	TRBD2	TRBV10-2	CASSGTSEQDTQYF	TGCGCCAGCAGTGGGACTAGCGAGCAAGATACGCAGTATTTT
TRBJ2-6	-	-	TRBV11-2	CASSSLTPDINSGANVLTF	TGTGCCAGCAGCTCCCTTACCCCGGACATTAACTCTGGGGCCAACGTCCTGACTTTC
TRBJ2-7	-	-	TRBV7-2	CASSLAPYKSYEQYF	TGTGCCAGCAGCTTAGCTCCCTACAAGTCCTACGAGCAGTACTTC
TRBJ2-1	-	TRBD2	TRBV27	CASRLGTSGTYNEQFF	TGTGCCAGCAGGCTCGGGACTAGCGGAACCTACAATGAGCAGTTCTTC
TRBJ2-2	-	-	TRBV27	CASSFSNTGELFF	TGTGCCAGCAGTTTCTCAAACACCGGGGAGCTGTTTTTT
TRBJ2-7	-	TRBD1	TRBV7-9	CASSYGDRGLSYEQYF	TGTGCCAGCAGCTATGGCGACAGGGGCCTCTCCTACGAGCAGTACTTC
TRBJ2-7	-	-	TRBV9	CASSVDTLWYEQYF	TGTGCCAGCAGCGTAGACACCCTATGGTACGAGCAGTACTTC